These 17 T cell receptor beta chains originate from one sample sequenced in a study of long-term antiretroviral therapy in people with HIV. Running of the v3.0 immunoSEQ assay took place at survey level. Method: immunoSEQ multiplex PCR; TCRdb's copy keeps in-frame clones and lacks some. The repertoire holds some 43,000 clones, with roughly nine tenths as singletons. The sample consisted of unsorted PBMCs, taken 0.1 years before starting antiretroviral therapy. These receptors came from a woman between 50 and 59 years old with HIV.

J is TRBJ1-1 and V is TRBV19, with TRBD1 as a possible D gene (5 bases). Trimming took 4 bases from V and 4 from J, leaving 13 bases between them. From germline, CDR1 is LNHDA and CDR2 SQIVND (reference sequence). The CDR3 is 14 amino acids. The CDR3 nucleotides read TGTGCCAGTAGTACTAGGGGCGCCGTCACTGAAGCTTTCTTT. It codes for CASSTRGAVTEAFF. The variable domain in full, completed from reference TRBV19 and TRBJ1-1, reads DGGITQSPKYLFRKEGQNVTLSCEQNLNHDAMYWYRQDPGQGLRLIYYSQIVNDFQKGDIAEGYSVSREKKESFPLTVTSAQKNPTAFYLCASSTRGAVTEAFFGQGTRLTVV.

The chain couples TRBV5-1 to TRBJ1-3, with a possible D match to TRBD1 (5 bases). Germline V gives CDR1 SGHRS, CDR2 YFSETQ. The CDR3 covers 16 residues. V dropped 1 base and J dropped 0 bases, with 11 bases sitting between them. This chain's CDR3 is CASSLQQVLSGNTIYF. The CDR3 DNA sequence: TGCGCCAGCAGCTTGCAACAGGTCCTCTCTGGAAACACCATATATTTT.

The V gene is TRBV2, the J gene TRBJ1-1; no firm D call. This CDR3 comprises 14 residues. The V end was cut by 1 base, the J end by 5 bases, with 11 bases between. Germline CDR1 and CDR2: SNHLY and FYNNEI. This CDR3 is CASSEGEGWTEAFF. CDR3 nucleotide sequence: TGTGCCAGCAGTGAAGGGGAGGGATGGACTGAAGCTTTCTTT.

There are a few counts of this clone. The chain uses TRBV2 and TRBJ1-2; a weak D match, TRBD1 (6 bases). Germline V lookup: CDR1 SNHLY, CDR2 FYNNEI. Trimming stripped 6 bases from V and 4 bases from J, with 15 bases between. This CDR3 comprises 14 residues. CDR3 amino acids: CASRGEGESYGYTF. The CDR3 DNA reads TGTGCCAGCAGGGGGGAGGGGGAGAGCTATGGCTACACCTTC. Filled out from reference TRBV2 and TRBJ1-2, the complete variable domain reads EPEVTQTPSHQVTQMGQEVILRCVPISNHLYFYWYRQILGQKVEFLVSFYNNEISEKSEIFDDQFSVERPDGSNFTLKIRSTKLEDSAMYFCASRGEGESYGYTFGSGTRLTVV.

The V and J genes are TRBV27 and TRBJ2-1; 9 nucleotides match TRBD2. CDR3 length: 15 residues. The V gene's germline CDR1 is MNHEY and CDR2 SMNVEV (reference sequence). With V trimmed by 5 bases and J by 3 bases, 5 bases remained unmatched. This CDR3 is CASSSGGLLYNEQFF. The DNA for the CDR3 is TGTGCCAGCAGTAGCGGGGGGCTCCTCTACAATGAGCAGTTCTTC.

The chain recombines TRBV19 with TRBJ1-5; the D is unclear. V lost 10 bases and J lost 0, with 10 bases in between. In germline, CDR1 is LNHDA, CDR2 SQIVND (reference sequence). The CDR3 sequence is 13 residues long. DNA of the CDR3: TGTGCCACCAGCTACGTTAGCAATCAGCCCCAGCATTTT. This gives the protein CATSYVSNQPQHF.

This chain uses TRBV6-1 with TRBJ1-4; TRBD1 is a possible D gene (5 bases). The CDR3 extends over 14 amino acids. CDR1 is MNHNS, CDR2 SASEGT, per germline. Trimming pared 3 bases from V and 7 bases from J, leaving 12 bases between. CDR3 bases: TGTGCCAGCAGTGAGGGGTGGGGGGGTGAAAAACTGTTTTTT. Its protein is CASSEGWGGEKLFF.

This chain joins TRBV11-2 and TRBJ2-2, with TRBD1 identical over 7 bases. The CDR3 sequence is 15 residues long. The germline V gene encodes CDR1 SGHAT and CDR2 FQNNGV. Losses at the gene ends were 3 bases for V and 2 bases for J; bases not matched to a gene: 3. The CDR3 nucleotides are TGTGCCAGCAGCTTCCGAGGGGGCAACACCGGGGAGCTGTTTTTT. Translated: CASSFRGGNTGELFF.

The chain joins TRBV11-2 to TRBJ2-7; D uncertain. CDR3 length: 13 amino acids. Trimming cost V 5 bases and J 7 bases, with 15 bases left between them. Germline V gives CDR1 SGHAT, CDR2 FQNNGV. As DNA, the CDR3 is TGTGCCAGCAGCGAAACTCGCGTAGGGGAGCAGTACTTC. Amino acid sequence: CASSETRVGEQYF.

V gene TRBV9 combines with J gene TRBJ1-1; TRBD1 is a possible D gene (5 bases). This CDR3 contains 14 residues. With 0 bases removed from V and 11 bases from J, the gap between germline ends came to 17 bases. Germline V CDR1 and CDR2: SGDLS, YYNGEE. CDR3 DNA: TGTGCCAGCAGCGTAGACGACAGAATCCTCCCGGCTTTCTTT. This encodes CASSVDDRILPAFF. The full variable domain, rest sourced from reference TRBV9 and TRBJ1-1, is DSGVTQTPKHLITATGQRVTLRCSPRSGDLSVYWYQQSLDQGLQFLIQYYNGEERAKGNILERFSAQQFPDLHSELNLSSLELGDSALYFCASSVDDRILPAFFGQGTRLTVV.

This chain joins TRBV4-3 and TRBJ2-1; 11 nucleotides agree with TRBD2. V lost 4 bases to trimming and J lost 5 bases; unmatched junction nucleotides: 10. The germline V gene has CDR1 LGHNA and CDR2 YSLEER. The CDR3 is 17 residues long. In DNA, the CDR3 is TGCGCCAGCAGCCTTACACCGGGACTAGCGGCAAACAATGAGCAGTTCTTC. Amino acids: CASSLTPGLAANNEQFF.

This sequence joins TRBV5-4 and TRBJ1-2, with 7 nucleotides matching TRBD1. This CDR3 comprises 14 residues. V gave up 2 bases and J gave up 2 bases; unmatched junction bases: 3. Looked up from germline, CDR1 is SGHNT and CDR2 is YYREEE (reference sequence). The CDR3: CASSFQQGNYGYTF. The CDR3 coding sequence is TGTGCCAGCAGCTTCCAACAGGGGAACTATGGCTACACCTTC.

The V and J genes are TRBV7-9 and TRBJ2-7, with unresolved D. This CDR3 is 16 amino acids long. The ends were cut back, 0 bases at V and 2 bases at J, with 14 bases in the middle. Germline V CDR1 and CDR2: SEHNR, FQNEAQ (reference sequence). This chain's CDR3 is CASSLAPSQAPYEQYF. The CDR3 DNA follows: TGTGCCAGCAGCTTAGCCCCGTCCCAGGCCCCCTACGAGCAGTACTTC. Full variable domain (outside the CDR3, taken from reference TRBV7-9 and TRBJ2-7): DTGVSQNPRHKITKRGQNVTFRCDPISEHNRLYWYRQTLGQGPEFLTYFQNEAQLEKSRLLSDRFSAERPKGSFSTLEIQRTEQGDSAMYLCASSLAPSQAPYEQYFGPGTRLTVT.

This clone occurred once. The chain employs TRBV9 and TRBJ1-1; 7 nucleotides agree with TRBD1. Germline V gene sequence: CDR1 SGDLS, CDR2 YYNGEE. Trimming removed 1 base from V and 4 bases from J; junction bases left unmatched: 4. This CDR3 is built from 14 residues. CDR3 region: CASSVSSGGTEAFF. In nucleotides, the CDR3 is TGTGCCAGCAGCGTATCGTCAGGGGGCACTGAAGCTTTCTTT.

The J gene is TRBJ2-1, the V gene TRBV27; the D call may be TRBD1 or TRBD2 (5 bases each). The CDR3 is made up of 16 amino acids. Germline CDR1 is MNHEY and CDR2 is SMNVEV (reference sequence). V was shortened by 5 bases and J by 3 bases, with 17 bases between the two germline ends. The chain's CDR3 is CASSPRIGAVYNEQFF. CDR3 sequence (DNA): TGTGCCAGCAGTCCTCGTATCGGGGCAGTCTACAATGAGCAGTTCTTC.

Only a few counts were recorded for this clone. The genes are TRBV6-5 and TRBJ1-1; no clear D gene. The germline V and J ends were trimmed by 0 bases and 8 bases, with 10 bases remaining between them. Germline V gives CDR1 MNHEY, CDR2 SVGAGI. The CDR3 totals 13 residues. CDR3 sequence (DNA): TGTGCCAGCAGTTACTCGCGGCGTTCAGAAGCTTTCTTT. This codes for CASSYSRRSEAFF.

The CDR3 sequence: CASSLQQGPNQPQHF. The CDR3 coding sequence is TGTGCCAGCAGCTTACAACAGGGGCCCAATCAGCCCCAGCATTTT. J is TRBJ1-5 and V is TRBV7-2; TRBD1 agrees at 7 bases. CDR1 and CDR2 (germline): SGHTA, FQGNSA. V dropped 2 bases and J dropped 3; count of bases not matched to a gene: 4. This CDR3 spans 15 amino acids. Filled out from reference TRBV7-2 and TRBJ1-5, the complete variable domain reads GAGVSQSPSNKVTEKGKDVELRCDPISGHTALYWYRQSLGQGLEFLIYFQGNSAPDKSGLPSDRFSAERTGGSVSTLTIQRTQQEDSAVYLCASSLQQGPNQPQHFGDGTRLSIL.